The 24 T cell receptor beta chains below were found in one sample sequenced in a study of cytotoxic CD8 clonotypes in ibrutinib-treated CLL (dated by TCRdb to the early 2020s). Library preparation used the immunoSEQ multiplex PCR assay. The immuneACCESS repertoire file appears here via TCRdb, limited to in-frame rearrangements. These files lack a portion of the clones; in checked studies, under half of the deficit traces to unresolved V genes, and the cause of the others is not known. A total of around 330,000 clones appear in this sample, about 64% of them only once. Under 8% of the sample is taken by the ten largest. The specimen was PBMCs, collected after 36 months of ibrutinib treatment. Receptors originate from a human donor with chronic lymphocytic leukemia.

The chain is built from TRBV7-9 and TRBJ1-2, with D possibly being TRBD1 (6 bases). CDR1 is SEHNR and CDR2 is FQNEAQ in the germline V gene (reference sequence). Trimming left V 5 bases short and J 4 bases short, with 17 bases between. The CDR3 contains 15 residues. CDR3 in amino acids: CASSDRGRGGYGYTF. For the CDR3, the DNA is TGTGCCAGCAGCGATAGGGGCAGGGGCGGCTATGGCTACACCTTC.

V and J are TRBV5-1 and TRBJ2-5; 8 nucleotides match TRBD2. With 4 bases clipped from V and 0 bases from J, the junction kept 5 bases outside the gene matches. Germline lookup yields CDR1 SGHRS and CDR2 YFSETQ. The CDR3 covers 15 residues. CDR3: CASSQGLGDQETQYF. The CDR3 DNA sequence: TGCGCCAGCAGCCAGGGACTAGGAGACCAAGAGACCCAGTACTTC.

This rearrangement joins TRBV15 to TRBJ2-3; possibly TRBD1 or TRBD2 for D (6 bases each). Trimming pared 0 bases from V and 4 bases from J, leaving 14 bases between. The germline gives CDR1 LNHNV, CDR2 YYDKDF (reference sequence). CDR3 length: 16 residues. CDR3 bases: TGTGCCACCAGCAGAGATTGGCCAGGGGAGGCAGATACGCAGTATTTT. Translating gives CATSRDWPGEADTQYF.

The CDR3 loop reads CASSLGGASIGNTIYF. For the CDR3, the DNA is TGTGCCAGCAGCTTAGGGGGGGCGTCAATCGGAAACACCATATATTTT. The chain couples TRBV7-2 to TRBJ1-3, with D perhaps matching TRBD1 (6 bases). The CDR3 is 16 amino acids. Trimming pared 1 base from V and 4 bases from J, leaving 14 bases between. Per germline, CDR1 SGHTA and CDR2 FQGNSA.

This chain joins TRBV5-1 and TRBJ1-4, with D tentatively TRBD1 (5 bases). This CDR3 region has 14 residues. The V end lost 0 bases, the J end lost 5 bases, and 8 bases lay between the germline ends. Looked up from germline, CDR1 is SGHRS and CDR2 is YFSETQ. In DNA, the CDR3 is TGCGCCAGCAGCTTGGACGGGGGGAATGAAAAACTGTTTTTT. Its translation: CASSLDGGNEKLFF.

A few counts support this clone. The CDR3: CASSLVAGATDTQYF. The CDR3, as DNA: TGCGCCAGCAGCTTGGTCGCGGGAGCAACAGATACGCAGTATTTT. The V gene is TRBV5-1, the J gene TRBJ2-3; 7 bases fit TRBD2. With V trimmed by 0 bases and J by 3 bases, 4 bases remained unmatched. The CDR3 is 15 residues long. In germline, CDR1 is SGHRS, CDR2 YFSETQ.

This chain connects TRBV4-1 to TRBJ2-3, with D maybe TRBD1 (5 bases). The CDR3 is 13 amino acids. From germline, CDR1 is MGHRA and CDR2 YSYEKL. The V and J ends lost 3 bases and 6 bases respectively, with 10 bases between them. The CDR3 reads CASSQLGLDTQYF. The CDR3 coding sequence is TGCGCCAGCAGCCAGCTGGGGCTTGATACGCAGTATTTT.

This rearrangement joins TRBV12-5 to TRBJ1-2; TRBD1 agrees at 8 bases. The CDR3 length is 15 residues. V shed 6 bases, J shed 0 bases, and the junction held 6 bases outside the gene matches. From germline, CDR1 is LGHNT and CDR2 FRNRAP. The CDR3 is CASGADRAPNYGYTF. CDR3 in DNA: TGTGCTAGTGGAGCGGACAGGGCCCCTAACTATGGCTACACCTTC.

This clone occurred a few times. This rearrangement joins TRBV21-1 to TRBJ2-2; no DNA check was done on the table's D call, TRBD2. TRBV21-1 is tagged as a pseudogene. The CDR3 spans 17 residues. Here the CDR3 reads CASDGTSGGASTGELFF. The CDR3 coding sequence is TGTGCCAGCGACGGGACTAGCGGGGGGGCGAGCACCGGGGAGCTGTTTTTT.

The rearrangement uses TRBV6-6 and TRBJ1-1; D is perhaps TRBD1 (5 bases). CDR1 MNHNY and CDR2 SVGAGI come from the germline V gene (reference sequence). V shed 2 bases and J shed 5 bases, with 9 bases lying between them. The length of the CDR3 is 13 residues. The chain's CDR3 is CASSYGRVTEAFF. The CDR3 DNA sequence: TGTGCCAGCAGTTACGGCAGGGTAACTGAAGCTTTCTTT.

CDR3 in amino acids: CASSLVYPNYGYTF. The CDR3 region has the DNA TGTGCCAGCAGCTTAGTCTACCCCAACTATGGCTACACCTTC. This chain links TRBV7-2 with TRBJ1-2; no clear D gene. This CDR3 is built from 14 residues. Germline CDR1 reads SGHTA; CDR2 reads FQGNSA. V lost 1 base to trimming and J lost 2 bases, with 8 bases between them.

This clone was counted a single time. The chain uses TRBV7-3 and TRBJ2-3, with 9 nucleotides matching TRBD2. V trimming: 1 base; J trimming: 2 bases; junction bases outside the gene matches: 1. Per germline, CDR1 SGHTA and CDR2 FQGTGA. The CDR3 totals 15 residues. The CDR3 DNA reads TGTGCCAGCAGCTTAAGACTAGCGGACACAGATACGCAGTATTTT. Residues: CASSLRLADTDTQYF.

The CDR3 DNA sequence: TGTGCCAGCAGCTTAGGACTAAATCAAGAGACCCAGTACTTC. Its translation: CASSLGLNQETQYF. The gene calls are TRBV13 and TRBJ2-5; D not certain. CDR1 is PRHDT, CDR2 FYEKMQ, per germline (reference sequence). Trimming shortened V by 0 bases and J by 2 bases, and 7 bases separated the two germline ends. The CDR3 loop spans 14 amino acids.

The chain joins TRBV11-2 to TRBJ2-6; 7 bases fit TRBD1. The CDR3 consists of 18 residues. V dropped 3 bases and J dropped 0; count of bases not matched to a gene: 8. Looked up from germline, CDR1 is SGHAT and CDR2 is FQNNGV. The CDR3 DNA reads TGTGCCAGCAGCTTCCGGACAGGCCTGAGCTCTGGGGCCAACGTCCTGACTTTC. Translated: CASSFRTGLSSGANVLTF.

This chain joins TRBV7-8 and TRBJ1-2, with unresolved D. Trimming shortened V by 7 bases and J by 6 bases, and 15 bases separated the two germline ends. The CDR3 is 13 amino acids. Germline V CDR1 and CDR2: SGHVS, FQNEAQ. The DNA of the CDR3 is TGTGCCAGCACCCCGCGGCAGTTCGATGGCTACACCTTC. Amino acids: CASTPRQFDGYTF.

DNA for the CDR3: TGTGCCAGCAGTTACTCCCCTGGGGATCGAGGCTACACCTTC. Translation gives CASSYSPGDRGYTF. The chain combines TRBV6-5 with TRBJ1-2, with D unresolved. Germline CDR1 is MNHEY and CDR2 is SVGAGI. The CDR3 covers 14 residues. The V end was cut by 0 bases, the J end by 8 bases, with 13 bases between.

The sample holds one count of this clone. CDR3 nucleotides: TGTGCCAGCAGCTCGGGACAGGTCTCCTACAATGAGCAGTTCTTC. Its translation is CASSSGQVSYNEQFF. The chain is built from TRBV2 and TRBJ2-1, with 8 bases matching TRBD1. This CDR3 is built from 15 residues. Losses at the gene ends were 6 bases for V and 0 bases for J; bases not matched to a gene: 4. CDR1 is SNHLY and CDR2 is FYNNEI in the germline V gene.

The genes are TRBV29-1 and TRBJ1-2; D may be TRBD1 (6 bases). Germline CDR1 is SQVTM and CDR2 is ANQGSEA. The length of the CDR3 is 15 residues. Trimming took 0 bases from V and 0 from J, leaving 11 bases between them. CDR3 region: CSVEDIQGPNYGYTF. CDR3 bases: TGCAGCGTTGAAGATATACAGGGCCCTAACTATGGCTACACCTTC.

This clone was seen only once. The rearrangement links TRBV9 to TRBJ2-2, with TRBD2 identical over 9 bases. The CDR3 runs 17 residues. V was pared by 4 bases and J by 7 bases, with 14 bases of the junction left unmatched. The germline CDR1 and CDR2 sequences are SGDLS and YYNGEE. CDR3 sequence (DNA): TGTGCCAGCAGCCCCGAGTCAGGGCTAGCGGGGAGCGGGGAGCTGTTTTTT. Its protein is CASSPESGLAGSGELFF.

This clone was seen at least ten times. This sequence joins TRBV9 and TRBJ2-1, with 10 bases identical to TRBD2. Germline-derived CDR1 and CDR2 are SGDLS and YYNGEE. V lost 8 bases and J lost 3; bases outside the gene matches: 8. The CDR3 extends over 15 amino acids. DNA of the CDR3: TGTGCCAGTGAACCAAGACTAGCGGGCTACAATGAGCAGTTCTTC. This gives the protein CASEPRLAGYNEQFF. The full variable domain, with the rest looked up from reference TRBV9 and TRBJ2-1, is DSGVTQTPKHLITATGQRVTLRCSPRSGDLSVYWYQQSLDQGLQFLIQYYNGEERAKGNILERFSAQQFPDLHSELNLSSLELGDSALYFCASEPRLAGYNEQFFGPGTRLTVL.

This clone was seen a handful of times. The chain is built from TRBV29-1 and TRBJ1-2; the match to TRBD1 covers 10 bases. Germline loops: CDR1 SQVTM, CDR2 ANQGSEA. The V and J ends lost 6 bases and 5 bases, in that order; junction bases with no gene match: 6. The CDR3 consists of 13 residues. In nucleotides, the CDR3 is TGCAGCGTCACGGGACAGGGGTATTATGGCTACACCTTC. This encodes CSVTGQGYYGYTF.

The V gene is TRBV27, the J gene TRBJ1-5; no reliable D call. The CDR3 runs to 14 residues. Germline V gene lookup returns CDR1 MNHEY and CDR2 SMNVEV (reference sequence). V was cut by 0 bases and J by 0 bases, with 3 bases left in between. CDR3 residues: CASSLSGSNQPQHF. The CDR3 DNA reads TGTGCCAGCAGTTTATCAGGTAGCAATCAGCCCCAGCATTTT.

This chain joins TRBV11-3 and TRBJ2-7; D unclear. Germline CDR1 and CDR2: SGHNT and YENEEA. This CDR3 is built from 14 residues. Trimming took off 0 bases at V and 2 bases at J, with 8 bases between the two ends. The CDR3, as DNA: TGTGCCAGCAGCTTAGATGGTTTTGCCTACGAGCAGTACTTC. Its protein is CASSLDGFAYEQYF.

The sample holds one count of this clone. The CDR3 spells CASTRSGQSQETQYF. CDR3 DNA sequence: TGTGCCAGCACCCGTAGCGGCCAGAGCCAAGAGACCCAGTACTTC. The V gene is TRBV9, the J gene TRBJ2-5; a weak D match, TRBD2 (6 bases). V lost 6 bases to trimming and J lost 1 base, with 16 bases between them. The CDR3 totals 15 residues. Per germline, CDR1 SGDLS and CDR2 YYNGEE.